A selection of T cell receptor beta chains follows, all from one sample in a study of regulatory T cells in long-lasting Graves disease. Via MiXCR, TCRdb re-called the multiplex PCR reads, giving one row per CDR3 protein. The sample has hundreds of thousands of distinct CDR3 sequences; 16% are singletons. This sample also appeared in a second study, on T cells in Graves' hyperthyroidism and ophthalmopathy.

Sequencing used peripheral blood mononuclear cells (PBMCs), obtained at new diagnosis, from a patient treated with antithyroid drugs. The source is a woman aged 25-40 years with Graves disease. Both conserved end residues are part of each CDR3.

TRBV5-6	TRBJ2-5	CASSPWGVGGGKETQYF
TRBV29-1	TRBJ2-1	CSVEGQGSEQFF
TRBV14	TRBJ2-3	CASSQEYIRDTQYF
TRBV28	TRBJ2-1	CASSLVWVAGIGNEQFF
TRBV10-3	TRBJ2-7	CATGLAPYEQYF
TRBV3-1	TRBJ1-1	CASSSTGTDTEAFF
TRBV3-1	TRBJ2-2	CASSQKAGGYGELFF
TRBV19	TRBJ2-3	CASSTTATTDTQYF
TRBV20-1	TRBJ1-4	CSAPGQGHEKLFF
TRBV6-1	TRBJ2-2	CASRDSNTGELFF
TRBV5-1	TRBJ2-2	CASSFEGLNTGELFF
TRBV2	TRBJ1-5	CASSGRTYSNQPQHF
TRBV7-9	TRBJ2-2	CASSLLGIGELFF
TRBV12-3/TRBV12-4	TRBJ2-7	CASSDGSYEQYF
TRBV3-1	TRBJ2-7	CASSQKKGGTSYTYEQYF
TRBV7-9	TRBJ2-5	CASSQYRDQETQYF
TRBV28	TRBJ1-1	CASSLWDSAGSEAFF
TRBV9	TRBJ2-3	CASSGQSGRATDTQYF